This record covers a single T cell receptor (beta chain). The sample belongs to a study of blood T cell repertoires in COVID-19. On the study more broadly: Sources were T cells, B-cell-depleted T cells, or PBMCs; the material itself was cDNA or gDNA.

Here immunoSEQ multiplex PCR was the method, and the copy in TCRdb shows in-frame clones only, minus some. The data hold 15,000 or so clones, with approximately 92% observed a single time. CDR1 and CDR2 (germline): LNHDA, SQIVND (reference sequence). Trimming removed 5 bases from V and 10 bases from J; junction bases left unmatched: 7. The CDR3 sequence is 13 residues long. The chain couples TRBV19 to TRBJ1-2; TRBD1 matches at 10 bases. Sample: peripheral blood. The receptor was isolated from a human donor with active COVID-19. The donor label of this sample is uncertain. In DNA form, the CDR3 reads TGTGCCAGTAGTGTCGGGACAGGGGTTGACTACACCTTC. Residues: CASSVGTGVDYTF.